A single sample is the source of the 32 T cell receptor beta chains below, sequenced in a study of sequential checkpoint blockade in melanoma. Generated by immunoSEQ multiplex PCR, the TCRdb table keeps only in-frame clones and is missing some. The profile shows approximately 13,000 clones, roughly a quarter of them singletons. Treatment: randomized to nivolumab then ipilimumab (arm A) or the reverse (arm B). Sequencing used tumor tissue (inferred from file names), obtained from a patient given nivolumab and ipilimumab in sequence. These receptors were collected from a human donor with melanoma.

This clone was observed a few times. The chain is built from TRBV23-1 and TRBJ1-4; weak D call: TRBD1 (5 bases). TRBV23-1 is noted as an ORF with a role that remains uncertain. The CDR3 runs to 16 residues. V gave up 6 bases and J gave up 4 bases, with 18 bases separating them. The CDR3 DNA reads TGCGCCAGCAGCCCGAGAGGTGGGACTCATAATGAAAAACTGTTTTTT. It translates to CASSPRGGTHNEKLFF.

The gene calls are TRBV6-7 and TRBJ2-1; TRBD2 agrees at 11 bases. TRBV6-7 is filed as an ORF, its function uncertain. This CDR3 has 15 amino acids. V shed 5 bases and J 8 bases; nucleotides not matched to a gene: 8. The CDR3 loop is CASSLLAGGSYEQFF. The DNA of the CDR3 is TGTGCCAGCAGTCTTCTAGCGGGAGGAAGCTATGAGCAGTTCTTC.

This clone has a count of ten or more. The chain uses TRBV9 and TRBJ1-1; D not certain. V lost 0 bases and J 2 bases, leaving 8 bases between the germline ends. Germline CDR1 reads SGDLS; CDR2 reads YYNGEE. The CDR3 has 14 residues. The CDR3 loop reads CASSVEYRNTEAFF. CDR3 DNA: TGTGCCAGCAGCGTAGAATATAGAAACACTGAAGCTTTCTTT.

Many counts were recorded for this clone. The chain combines TRBV6-8 with TRBJ2-3; D is ambiguous. The CDR3 loop spans 14 amino acids. Trimming removed 5 bases at V and 2 bases at J, with 11 bases between. The germline CDR1 and CDR2 sequences are MNHGY and SAAAGT. The CDR3 loop reads CASSATYSTDTQYF. The CDR3 DNA reads as TGTGCCAGCAGTGCGACATACTCCACAGATACGCAGTATTTT.

The chain uses TRBV11-3 and TRBJ2-1, with D possibly called TRBD1 or TRBD2 (5 bases each). This CDR3 spans 15 amino acids. V was pared by 3 bases and J by 4 bases, with 13 bases between. Per the germline V gene, CDR1 is SGHNT and CDR2 is YENEEA. Here the CDR3 reads CASSFTGTRYNEQFF. For the CDR3, the DNA is TGTGCCAGCAGCTTCACCGGGACCCGGTACAATGAGCAGTTCTTC.

This chain connects TRBV11-3 to TRBJ2-1; the match to TRBD2 covers 9 bases. The CDR3 spans 17 residues. CDR1 is SGHNT and CDR2 is YENEEA in the germline V gene. Trimming cost V 4 bases and J 5 bases; bases outside gene matches: 12. CDR3 residues: CASSSPRGGSRNNEQFF. The CDR3 DNA is TGTGCCAGCAGCTCCCCGCGGGGGGGGAGCAGAAACAATGAGCAGTTCTTC.

By proportion, this clone is medium-sized. The rearrangement links TRBV11-3 to TRBJ1-2, with a possible D match to TRBD1 (6 bases). There are 15 residues in the CDR3. Germline CDR1 reads SGHNT; CDR2 reads YENEEA. V shed 5 bases and J shed 4 bases, with 17 bases lying between them. The CDR3 bases are TGTGCCAGCAGCCAGACAGGCACTTTCAGCTATGGCTACACCTTC. As protein: CASSQTGTFSYGYTF. The full variable domain, completed using reference TRBV11-3 and TRBJ1-2, is EAGVVQSPRYKIIEKKQPVAFWCNPISGHNTLYWYLQNLGQGPELLIRYENEEAVDDSQLPKDRFSAERLKGVDSTLKIQPAELGDSAVYLCASSQTGTFSYGYTFGSGTRLTVV.

Ten or more counts support this clone. This chain connects TRBV28 to TRBJ2-3, with TRBD2 identical over 10 bases. Germline CDR1 MDHEN, CDR2 SYDVKM. The trim removed 4 bases at V and 3 bases at J, leaving 4 bases unmatched. The CDR3 covers 15 residues. The chain's CDR3 is CASSYLAGETDTQYF. The CDR3 DNA sequence: TGTGCCAGCAGTTACCTAGCGGGAGAAACAGATACGCAGTATTTT.

This clone was seen a few times. The V call is TRBV6-8, the J call TRBJ1-2; the D gene is possibly TRBD1 (5 bases). This CDR3 has 13 amino acids. Between the trimmed V and J ends, which lost 2 bases and 7 bases, there was a span of 11 bases. Germline loops: CDR1 MNHGY, CDR2 SAAAGT. CDR3 sequence reads: CASSYQGGSGYTF. In DNA form, the CDR3 reads TGTGCCAGCAGTTACCAGGGAGGAAGTGGCTACACCTTC.

This clone is medium-sized in the sample. The V call is TRBV6-8, the J call TRBJ1-2; 8 bases are shared with TRBD1. The germline gives CDR1 MNHGY, CDR2 SAAAGT. The CDR3 loop spans 15 amino acids. V lost 2 bases and J lost 3; bases outside the gene matches: 5. The CDR3 sequence: CASSYEAGGYYGYTF. The CDR3 coding sequence is TGTGCCAGCAGTTACGAGGCAGGGGGCTACTATGGCTACACCTTC.

In its sample, this clone was seen once. This chain links TRBV19 with TRBJ2-1; TRBD2 matches 15 bases. The CDR3 is 18 residues long. Looked up from germline, CDR1 is LNHDA and CDR2 is SQIVND (reference sequence). The junction had 12 bases not matched to a gene; V was cut back by 5 bases and J by 7 bases. CDR3 loop: CASSFWTSGRAGENEQFF. The CDR3 DNA reads TGTGCCAGTAGTTTTTGGACTAGCGGGAGGGCCGGGGAAAATGAGCAGTTCTTC. Using reference TRBV19 and TRBJ2-1 for the parts outside the CDR3, the full variable domain is DGGITQSPKYLFRKEGQNVTLSCEQNLNHDAMYWYRQDPGQGLRLIYYSQIVNDFQKGDIAEGYSVSREKKESFPLTVTSAQKNPTAFYLCASSFWTSGRAGENEQFFGPGTRLTVL.

This clone turned up a few times. The chain joins TRBV11-3 to TRBJ2-3; TRBD1 might be the D (6 bases). Trimming removed 5 bases at V and 0 bases at J, with 15 bases between. The CDR3 runs 16 residues. Germline loops: CDR1 SGHNT, CDR2 YENEEA. The CDR3 protein is CASSADRTPSTDTQYF. CDR3 in DNA: TGTGCCAGCAGCGCCGACAGGACCCCTAGCACAGATACGCAGTATTTT. Full variable domain (rest looked up from reference TRBV11-3 and TRBJ2-3): EAGVVQSPRYKIIEKKQPVAFWCNPISGHNTLYWYLQNLGQGPELLIRYENEEAVDDSQLPKDRFSAERLKGVDSTLKIQPAELGDSAVYLCASSADRTPSTDTQYFGPGTRLTVL.

This clone has a handful of counts. Here the CDR3 reads CASSLGRAPDTQYF. CDR3 nucleotide sequence: TGCGCCAGCAGCTTGGGGCGGGCCCCAGATACGCAGTATTTT. This chain connects TRBV5-1 to TRBJ2-3; a possible D gene is TRBD2 (5 bases). CDR1 is SGHRS, CDR2 YFSETQ, per germline. V shed 0 bases and J shed 4 bases, with 9 bases lying between them. This CDR3 comprises 14 residues.

This clone showed up just a few times. This chain connects TRBV6-8 to TRBJ2-7; unclear D gene. The CDR3 loop spans 15 amino acids. Germline CDR1 reads MNHGY; CDR2 reads SAAAGT. With 4 bases removed from V and 1 base from J, the gap between germline ends came to 14 bases. CDR3 sequence: CASSLYIYGSYEQYF. In nucleotides, the CDR3 is TGTGCCAGCAGTTTATACATCTACGGGTCCTACGAGCAGTACTTC.

The rearrangement uses TRBV15 and TRBJ1-4; D gene unclear. Germline V CDR1 and CDR2: LNHNV, YYDKDF (reference sequence). CDR3 length equals 20 residues. V gave up 1 base and J gave up 2 bases, with 23 bases separating them. The CDR3 DNA follows: TGTGCCACCAGCAGAGCGGAGAAGGGATTCAGAGGAGGGACTAATGAAAAACTGTTTTTT. This gives the protein CATSRAEKGFRGGTNEKLFF. The full variable domain, its missing parts supplied by reference TRBV15 and TRBJ1-4, is DAMVIQNPRYQVTQFGKPVTLSCSQTLNHNVMYWYQQKSSQAPKLLFHYYDKDFNNEADTPDNFQSRRPNTSFCFLDIRSPGLGDTAMYLCATSRAEKGFRGGTNEKLFFGSGTQLSVL.

This chain links TRBV28 with TRBJ2-4, with a weak D call TRBD2 (6 bases). This CDR3 spans 14 amino acids. Germline V gene lookup returns CDR1 MDHEN and CDR2 SYDVKM. Deletions cut 3 bases from V and 2 bases from J, with 8 bases between. CDR3 in amino acids: CASSLAGTKNIQYF. CDR3 bases: TGTGCCAGCAGTTTGGCGGGGACCAAAAACATTCAGTACTTC.

This sequence joins TRBV6-8 and TRBJ1-5; the D gene is possibly TRBD1 (5 bases). The CDR3 covers 18 residues. Looked up from germline, CDR1 is MNHGY and CDR2 is SAAAGT. V was clipped by 0 bases and J by 0 bases, with 15 bases between them. The CDR3: CASSYSDRQFYSNQPQHF. CDR3 sequence (DNA): TGTGCCAGCAGTTACTCCGACCGACAGTTTTATAGCAATCAGCCCCAGCATTTT.

This clone was detected only a few times. The rearrangement links TRBV6-8 to TRBJ2-3, with D unresolved. V was clipped by 2 bases and J by 2 bases, with 8 bases between them. The CDR3 loop spans 14 amino acids. CDR1 is MNHGY, CDR2 SAAAGT, per germline. CDR3 sequence reads: CASSYELDTDTQYF. The DNA for the CDR3 is TGTGCCAGCAGTTACGAGTTAGACACAGATACGCAGTATTTT.

This clone was observed a handful of times. This rearrangement joins TRBV11-3 to TRBJ2-7; 11 nucleotides match TRBD1. CDR1 and CDR2 (germline): SGHNT, YENEEA. The CDR3 totals 15 residues. Trimming cost V 5 bases and J 4 bases; bases outside gene matches: 7. CDR3 amino acids: CASSPRDRGSYEQYF. The CDR3 nucleotides read TGTGCCAGCAGCCCGCGGGACAGGGGGAGTTACGAGCAGTACTTC.

Here the CDR3 reads CASTLDRGGQPQHF. In DNA, the CDR3 is TGTGCCAGCACCCTGGACAGAGGAGGCCAGCCCCAGCATTTT. The chain recombines TRBV28 with TRBJ1-5; TRBD1 might be the D (6 bases). The germline V gene has CDR1 MDHEN and CDR2 SYDVKM. This CDR3 spans 14 amino acids. The V and J ends lost 7 bases and 7 bases respectively, with 17 bases between them. The full variable domain, completed using reference TRBV28 and TRBJ1-5, is DVKVTQSSRYLVKRTGEKVFLECVQDMDHENMFWYRQDPGLGLRLIYFSYDVKMKEKGDIPEGYSVSREKKERFSLILESASTNQTSMYLCASTLDRGGQPQHFGDGTRLSIL.

This clone was observed a handful of times. V is TRBV28 and J is TRBJ1-1, with 8 bases lining up with TRBD1. This CDR3 is 15 amino acids long. Germline CDR1 reads MDHEN; CDR2 reads SYDVKM. The trim removed 5 bases at V and 7 bases at J, leaving 12 bases unmatched. The DNA for the CDR3 is TGTGCCAGCAGTATTCAAACTCAGGGGGCGAGTGAAGCTTTCTTT. Translation gives CASSIQTQGASEAFF.

This clone has more than one count but fewer than ten. The chain employs TRBV7-2 and TRBJ2-7, with unresolved D. V shed 4 bases and J shed 7 bases, with 14 bases lying between them. The CDR3 consists of 13 residues. Germline V CDR1 and CDR2: SGHTA, FQGNSA. The CDR3 bases are TGTGCCAGCAGCTCGACCGTTAATTGGGAGCAGTACTTC. Protein: CASSSTVNWEQYF.

This chain links TRBV5-1 with TRBJ2-1; 13 nucleotides agree with TRBD2. Germline CDR1 is SGHRS and CDR2 is YFSETQ. The CDR3 contains 14 residues. After removal of 3 bases from V and 10 bases from J, the junction contained 4 bases not matched to a gene. The CDR3 DNA is TGCGCCAGCAGCTCGGGACTAGCGGGACGCGAGCAGTTCTTC. Its protein product is CASSSGLAGREQFF.

This clone was seen a handful of times. An end of the junction does not agree with germline; a read error may underlie this. The chain joins TRBV6-8 to TRBJ2-6; maybe TRBD2 (6 bases). The CDR3 has 16 residues. Germline V gene lookup returns CDR1 MNHGY and CDR2 SAAAGT. CDR3 nucleotides: TGTGCCATCAGTGTCGGGCGGGGCTCTGGGGCCAACGTCCTGACTTTC. Encoded protein: CAISVGRGSGANVLTF.

V usage is TRBV28 and J usage is TRBJ2-7; either TRBD1 or TRBD2 may supply D (6 bases each). The CDR3 extends over 16 amino acids. V lost 5 bases, J lost 0 bases, and 17 bases lay in between. Germline values: CDR1 MDHEN, CDR2 SYDVKM. CDR3 region: CASSLRGQAISYEQYF. The DNA for the CDR3 is TGTGCCAGCAGTCTTCGGGGGCAGGCGATCTCCTACGAGCAGTACTTC.

The table lists this clone with a count of one. This chain joins TRBV29-1 and TRBJ2-5; D unresolved. CDR3 length equals 13 residues. Trimming left V 6 bases short and J 5 bases short, with 16 bases between. Per germline, CDR1 SQVTM and CDR2 ANQGSEA. CDR3 sequence reads: CSVRRVQLETQYF. CDR3 DNA: TGCAGCGTACGTCGGGTCCAGCTCGAGACCCAGTACTTC.

This clone was recorded at least ten times. The J gene is TRBJ1-3, the V gene TRBV4-1; D uncertain. The ends were cut back, 0 bases at V and 0 bases at J, with 9 bases in the middle. The CDR3 has 16 residues. The germline gives CDR1 MGHRA, CDR2 YSYEKL. The DNA for the CDR3 is TGCGCCAGCAGCCAAGAAGGCGGTCTCTCTGGAAACACCATATATTTT. Its translation: CASSQEGGLSGNTIYF.

The chain recombines TRBV7-2 with TRBJ1-1; TRBD1 is a possible D gene (5 bases). CDR3 size: 13 residues. Germline lookup yields CDR1 SGHTA and CDR2 FQGNSA. With 5 bases removed from V and 5 bases from J, the gap between germline ends came to 12 bases. CDR3 sequence reads: CASSLSGGTEAFF. As DNA, the CDR3 is TGTGCCAGCAGCCTGAGCGGGGGGACTGAAGCTTTCTTT. Together with reference TRBV7-2 and TRBJ1-1, the CDR3 gives the full variable domain: GAGVSQSPSNKVTEKGKDVELRCDPISGHTALYWYRQSLGQGLEFLIYFQGNSAPDKSGLPSDRFSAERTGGSVSTLTIQRTQQEDSAVYLCASSLSGGTEAFFGQGTRLTVV.

The chain joins TRBV11-3 to TRBJ2-1; the D gene is possibly TRBD2 (5 bases). The CDR3 length is 16 residues. The V gene lost 5 bases and the J gene lost 5 bases, with 19 bases spanning the gap. The germline V gene has CDR1 SGHNT and CDR2 YENEEA. The CDR3 region is CASSPRGKEINNEQFF. CDR3 DNA: TGTGCCAGCAGCCCCCGGGGTAAGGAGATCAACAATGAGCAGTTCTTC.

The genes are TRBV19 and TRBJ2-1, with D perhaps matching TRBD1 (6 bases). The CDR3 loop spans 15 amino acids. The germline gives CDR1 LNHDA, CDR2 SQIVND (reference sequence). The V gene lost 5 bases and the J gene lost 5 bases, with 16 bases spanning the gap. The CDR3 DNA is TGTGCCAGTAGTCTAACGGGGACAATTCACAATGAGCAGTTCTTC. This encodes CASSLTGTIHNEQFF.

The rearrangement uses TRBV19 and TRBJ1-2; D is perhaps TRBD1 (5 bases). This CDR3 has 13 residues. Germline assignment: CDR1 LNHDA and CDR2 SQIVND (reference sequence). Trimming took off 9 bases at V and 4 bases at J, with 15 bases between the two ends. The CDR3: CASASGGTYGYTF. The CDR3 region has the DNA TGTGCCAGCGCGTCGGGGGGGACCTATGGCTACACCTTC.

This clone was recorded at least ten times. The chain links TRBV11-3 to TRBJ2-3; D assignment may be TRBD1 or TRBD2 (6 bases each). This CDR3 is 16 amino acids long. The V and J ends lost 5 bases and 2 bases respectively, with 17 bases between them. CDR1 and CDR2 (germline): SGHNT, YENEEA. In DNA, the CDR3 is TGTGCCAGCAGCCTTAGACGGCGGGACACCACAGATACGCAGTATTTT. Translation: CASSLRRRDTTDTQYF.